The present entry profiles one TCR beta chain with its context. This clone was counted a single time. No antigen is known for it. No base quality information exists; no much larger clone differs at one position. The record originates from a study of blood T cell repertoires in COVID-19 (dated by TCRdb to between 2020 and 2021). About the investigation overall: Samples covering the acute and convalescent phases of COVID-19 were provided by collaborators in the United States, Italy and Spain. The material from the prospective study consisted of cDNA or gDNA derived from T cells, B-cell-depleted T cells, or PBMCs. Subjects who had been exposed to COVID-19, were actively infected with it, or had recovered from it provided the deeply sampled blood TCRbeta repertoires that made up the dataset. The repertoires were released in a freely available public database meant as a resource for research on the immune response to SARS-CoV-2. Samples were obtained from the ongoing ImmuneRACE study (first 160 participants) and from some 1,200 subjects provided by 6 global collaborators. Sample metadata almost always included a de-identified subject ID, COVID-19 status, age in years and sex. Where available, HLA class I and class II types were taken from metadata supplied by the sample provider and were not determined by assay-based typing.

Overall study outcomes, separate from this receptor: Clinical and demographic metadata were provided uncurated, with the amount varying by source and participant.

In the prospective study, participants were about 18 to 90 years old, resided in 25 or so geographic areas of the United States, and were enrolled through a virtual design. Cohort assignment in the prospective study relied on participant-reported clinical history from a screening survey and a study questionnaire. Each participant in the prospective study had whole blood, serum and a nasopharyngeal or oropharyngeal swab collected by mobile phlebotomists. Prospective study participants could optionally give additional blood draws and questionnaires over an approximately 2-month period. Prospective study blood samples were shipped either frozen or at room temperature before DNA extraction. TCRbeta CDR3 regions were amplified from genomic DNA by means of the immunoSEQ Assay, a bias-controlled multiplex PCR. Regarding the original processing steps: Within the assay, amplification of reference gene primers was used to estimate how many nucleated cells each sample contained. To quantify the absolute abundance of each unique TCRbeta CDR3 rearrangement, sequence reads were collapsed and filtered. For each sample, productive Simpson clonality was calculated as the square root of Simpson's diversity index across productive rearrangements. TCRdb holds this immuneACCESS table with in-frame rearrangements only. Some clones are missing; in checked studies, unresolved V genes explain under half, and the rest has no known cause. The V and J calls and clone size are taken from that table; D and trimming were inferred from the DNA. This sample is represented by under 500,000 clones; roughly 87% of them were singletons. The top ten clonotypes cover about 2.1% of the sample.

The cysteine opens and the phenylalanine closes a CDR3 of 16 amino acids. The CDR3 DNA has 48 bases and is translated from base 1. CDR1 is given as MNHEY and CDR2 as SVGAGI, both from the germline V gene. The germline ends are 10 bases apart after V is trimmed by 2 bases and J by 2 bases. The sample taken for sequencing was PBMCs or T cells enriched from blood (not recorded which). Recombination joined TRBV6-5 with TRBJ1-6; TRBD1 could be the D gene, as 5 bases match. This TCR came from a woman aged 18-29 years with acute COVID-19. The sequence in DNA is TGTGCCAGCAGTTACGGGGCAGACACCTATAATTCACCCCTCCACTTT. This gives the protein CASSYGADTYNSPLHF.